This T cell receptor (beta chain) stems from a study of CXCR3-negative and CXCR3-positive naive CD8 T cells. Points from the study as a whole: For naive cells, CXCR3-negative and CXCR3-positive subsets had similar TRBV-TRBJ usage; for memory cells, usage differed. CXCR3-positive naive cells carried more hydrophobic TRB CDR3s than CXCR3-negative naive cells did.

CD8+ T cell subsets were each sorted in triplicate, hundreds of thousands of cells apiece. The naive CD8+ gate required CD45RO-CCR7+CD27+CD95- phenotype. The libraries of TRB cDNA were constructed through 5' RACE using UMI labels. One entry per CDR3 protein, without DNA, is what TCRdb gives after re-calling the 5' RACE reads. The table lists some 120,000 distinct CDR3 sequences. CDR3 size: 15 residues. Germline CDR1 and CDR2: MNHEY and SVGAGI. A note on this clonotype: Its cognate antigen is unknown.

The material sequenced was naive CXCR3+ CD8+ T cells from blood. Subset meaning: CD45RO-CCR7+CD27+CD95- naive CD8+ T cells expressing CXCR3 (TNR3+). This receptor was taken from a human donor in good health. Some clones in this sample may be carry-over from other donors' samples. The gene calls are TRBV6-5 and TRBJ2-1; with no DNA, the TCRdb D assignment of TRBD2 cannot be verified. The CDR3 reads CASSYSNLAGNEQFF.